This record covers a single T cell receptor (beta chain). Produced via immunoSEQ multiplex PCR; TCRdb's table is partial and in-frame only. Seen here are about 40,000 clones, 86% observed once, and the top ten hold 12%. These data originate in a study of sequential checkpoint blockade in melanoma. Treatment defined: randomized to nivolumab then ipilimumab (arm A) or the reverse (arm B). Looked up from germline, CDR1 is SGHRS and CDR2 is YFSETQ. This CDR3 is 15 amino acids long. V shed 1 base and J 2 bases; nucleotides not matched to a gene: 4. The J gene is TRBJ2-7, the V gene TRBV5-1; 9 bases map to TRBD1. This material consisted of CD8+ T cells sorted from blood (inferred from file names), taken from a patient given nivolumab and ipilimumab in sequence. The clonotype originates from a human donor with melanoma. Written as DNA, the CDR3 is TGCGCCAGCAGCTTGACAGGGGGCGCCGCCTACGAGCAGTACTTC. Its translation: CASSLTGGAAYEQYF. Full variable domain (outside the CDR3, taken from reference TRBV5-1 and TRBJ2-7): KAGVTQTPRYLIKTRGQQVTLSCSPISGHRSVSWYQQTPGQGLQFLFEYFSETQRNKGNFPGRFSGRQFSNSRSEMNVSTLELGDSALYLCASSLTGGAAYEQYFGPGTRLTVT.